The entry below describes one TCR beta chain. Its antigen is currently unknown. Germline V gene sequence: CDR1 SGHNT, CDR2 YYREEE (reference sequence). The V and J ends lost 3 bases and 0 bases, in that order; junction bases with no gene match: 6. The CDR3 is made up of 15 amino acids. Vbeta (60) and Jbeta (13) primers were used in the PCR. Sequenced by immunoSEQ multiplex PCR; TCRdb stores in-frame clones only, minus some. The sample has under 200,000 clones, 80% seen once; the top ten hold around 5.7%. This sample stems from a study of cytomegalovirus exposure and HLA in healthy donors. General study findings and limits: In vitro testing confirmed a few CMV-associated chains as specific for CMV antigens. Most TCRs appeared rarely, but some public TCRs recurred in many donors.

The receptor was derived from a man aged 40-55 years in good health and CMV-seronegative. This chain connects TRBV5-4 to TRBJ2-7; 7 nucleotides agree with TRBD2. Source material: PBMCs. The CDR3 DNA reads TGTGCCAGCAGCTCGGCAGCGGGGAGCTCCTACGAGCAGTACTTC. This sequence encodes CASSSAAGSSYEQYF.